This T cell receptor (beta chain) stems from a study of T cell clones after liver transplantation. TCRdb keeps only in-frame clones here, not all; method: immunoSEQ multiplex PCR. Of some 110,000 clones detected, 82% appear once; the ten largest clones hold just under 1%. In its sample, this clone was seen a few times. Between the trimmed V and J ends, which lost 4 bases and 0 bases, there was a span of 8 bases. CDR3 length equals 14 residues. Germline loops: CDR1 SGDLS, CDR2 YYNGEE. The clonotype comes from a human donor who received a liver transplant. This sequence joins TRBV9 and TRBJ1-5; D is undetermined. Sequencing was performed on CD4+ T cells from blood, taken before liver transplant. The CDR3 DNA reads as TGTGCCAGCAGCACGACGGATAGCAATCAGCCCCAGCATTTT. This gives the protein CASSTTDSNQPQHF. Together with reference TRBV9 and TRBJ1-5, the CDR3 gives the full variable domain: DSGVTQTPKHLITATGQRVTLRCSPRSGDLSVYWYQQSLDQGLQFLIQYYNGEERAKGNILERFSAQQFPDLHSELNLSSLELGDSALYFCASSTTDSNQPQHFGDGTRLSIL.